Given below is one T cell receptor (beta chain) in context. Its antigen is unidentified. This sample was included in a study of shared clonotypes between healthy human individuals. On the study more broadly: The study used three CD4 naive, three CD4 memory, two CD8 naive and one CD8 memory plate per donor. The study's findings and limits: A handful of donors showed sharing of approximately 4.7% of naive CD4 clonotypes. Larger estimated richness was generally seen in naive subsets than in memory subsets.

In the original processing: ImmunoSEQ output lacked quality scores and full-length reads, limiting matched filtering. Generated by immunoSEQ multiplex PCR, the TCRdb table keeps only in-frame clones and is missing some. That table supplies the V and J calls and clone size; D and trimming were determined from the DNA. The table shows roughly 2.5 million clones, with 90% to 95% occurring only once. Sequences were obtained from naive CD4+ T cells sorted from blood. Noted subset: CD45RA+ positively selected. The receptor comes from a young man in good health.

CDR3 amino acids: CASMDRGGSPLHF. DNA of the CDR3: TGTGCCAGCATGGACAGGGGAGGATCACCCCTCCACTTT. The chain uses TRBV6-1 and TRBJ1-6; 9 bases map to TRBD1. The CDR3 length is 13 residues. Per germline, CDR1 MNHNS and CDR2 SASEGT. V lost 7 bases to trimming and J lost 10 bases; unmatched junction nucleotides: 5.